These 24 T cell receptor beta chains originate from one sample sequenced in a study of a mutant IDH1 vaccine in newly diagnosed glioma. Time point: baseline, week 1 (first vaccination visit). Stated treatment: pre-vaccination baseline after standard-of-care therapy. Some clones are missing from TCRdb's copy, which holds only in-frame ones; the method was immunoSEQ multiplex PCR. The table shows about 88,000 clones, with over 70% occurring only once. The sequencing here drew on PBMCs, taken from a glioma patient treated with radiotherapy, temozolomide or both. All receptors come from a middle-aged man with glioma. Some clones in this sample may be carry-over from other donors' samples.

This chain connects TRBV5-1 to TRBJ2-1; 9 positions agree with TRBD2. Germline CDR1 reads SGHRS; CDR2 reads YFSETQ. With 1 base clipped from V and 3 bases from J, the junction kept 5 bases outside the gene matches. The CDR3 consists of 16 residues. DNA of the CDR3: TGCGCCAGCAGCTTGAATAGCGGGGGACACTACAATGAGCAGTTCTTC. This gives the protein CASSLNSGGHYNEQFF.

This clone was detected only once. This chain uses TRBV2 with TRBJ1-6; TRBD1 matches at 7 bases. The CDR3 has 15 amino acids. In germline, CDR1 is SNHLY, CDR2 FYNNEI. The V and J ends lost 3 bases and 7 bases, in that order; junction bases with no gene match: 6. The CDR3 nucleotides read TGTGCCAGCAGTGATACAGGGGTGCCCAATTCACCCCTCCACTTT. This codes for CASSDTGVPNSPLHF. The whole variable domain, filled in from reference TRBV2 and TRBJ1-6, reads EPEVTQTPSHQVTQMGQEVILRCVPISNHLYFYWYRQILGQKVEFLVSFYNNEISEKSEIFDDQFSVERPDGSNFTLKIRSTKLEDSAMYFCASSDTGVPNSPLHFGNGTRLTVT.

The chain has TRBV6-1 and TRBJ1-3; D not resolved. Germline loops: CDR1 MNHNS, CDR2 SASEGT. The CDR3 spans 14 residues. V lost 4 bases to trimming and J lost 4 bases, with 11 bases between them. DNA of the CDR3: TGTGCCAGCAGTGGGACTCGGAGGGGAAACACCATATATTTT. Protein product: CASSGTRRGNTIYF.

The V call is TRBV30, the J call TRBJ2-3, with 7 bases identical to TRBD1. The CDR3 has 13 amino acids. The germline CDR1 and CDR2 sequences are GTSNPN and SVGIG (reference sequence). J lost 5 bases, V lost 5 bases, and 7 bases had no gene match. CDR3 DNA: TGTGCCTGGTGCTTACAGGGGAGAGATACGCAGTATTTT. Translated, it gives CAWCLQGRDTQYF.

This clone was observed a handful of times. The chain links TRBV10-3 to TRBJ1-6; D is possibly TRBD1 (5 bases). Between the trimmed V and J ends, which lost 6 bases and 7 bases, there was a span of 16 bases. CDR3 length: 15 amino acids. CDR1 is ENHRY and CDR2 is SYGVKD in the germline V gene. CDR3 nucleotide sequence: TGTGCCATCAGAAGCGGGGGAAGCGACAATTCACCCCTCCACTTT. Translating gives CAIRSGGSDNSPLHF.

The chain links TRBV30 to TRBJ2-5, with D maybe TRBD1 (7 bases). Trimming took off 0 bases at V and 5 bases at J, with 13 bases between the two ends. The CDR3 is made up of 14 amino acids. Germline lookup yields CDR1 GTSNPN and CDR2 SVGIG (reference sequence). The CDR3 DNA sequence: TGTGCCTGGAGTGTGCAGGGGGGTCCGGAGACCCAGTACTTC. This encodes CAWSVQGGPETQYF.

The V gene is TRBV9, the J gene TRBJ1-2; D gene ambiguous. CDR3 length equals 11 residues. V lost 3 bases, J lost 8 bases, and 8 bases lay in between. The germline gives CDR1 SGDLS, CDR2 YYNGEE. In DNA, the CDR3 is TGTGCCAGCAGCGGCCCCCGGGGCTACACCTTC. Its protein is CASSGPRGYTF.

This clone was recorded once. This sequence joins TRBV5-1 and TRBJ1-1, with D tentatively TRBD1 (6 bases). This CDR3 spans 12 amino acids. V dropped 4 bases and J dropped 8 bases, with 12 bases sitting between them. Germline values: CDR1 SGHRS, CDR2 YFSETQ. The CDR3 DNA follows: TGCGCCAGCAGCCTTGGACAGTCGGAAGCTTTCTTT. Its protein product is CASSLGQSEAFF.

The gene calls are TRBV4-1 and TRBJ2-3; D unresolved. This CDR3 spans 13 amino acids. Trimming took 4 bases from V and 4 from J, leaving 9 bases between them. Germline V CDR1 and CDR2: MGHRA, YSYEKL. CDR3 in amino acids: CASSRQWSDTQYF. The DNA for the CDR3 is TGCGCCAGCAGCCGGCAGTGGTCAGATACGCAGTATTTT.

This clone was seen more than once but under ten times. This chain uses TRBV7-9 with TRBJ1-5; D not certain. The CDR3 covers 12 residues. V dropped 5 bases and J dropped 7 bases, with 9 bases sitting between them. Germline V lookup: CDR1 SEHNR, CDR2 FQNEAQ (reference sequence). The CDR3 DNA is TGTGCCAGCAGCGAGGGAGACCAGCCCCAGCATTTT. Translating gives CASSEGDQPQHF. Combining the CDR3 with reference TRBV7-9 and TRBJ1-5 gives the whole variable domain DTGVSQNPRHKITKRGQNVTFRCDPISEHNRLYWYRQTLGQGPEFLTYFQNEAQLEKSRLLSDRFSAERPKGSFSTLEIQRTEQGDSAMYLCASSEGDQPQHFGDGTRLSIL.

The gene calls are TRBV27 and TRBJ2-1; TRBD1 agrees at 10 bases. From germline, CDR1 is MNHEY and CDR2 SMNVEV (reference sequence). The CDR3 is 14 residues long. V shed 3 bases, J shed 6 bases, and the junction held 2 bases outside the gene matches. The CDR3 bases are TGTGCCAGCAGTTTCGGGACAGGGGTCAATGAGCAGTTCTTC. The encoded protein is CASSFGTGVNEQFF.

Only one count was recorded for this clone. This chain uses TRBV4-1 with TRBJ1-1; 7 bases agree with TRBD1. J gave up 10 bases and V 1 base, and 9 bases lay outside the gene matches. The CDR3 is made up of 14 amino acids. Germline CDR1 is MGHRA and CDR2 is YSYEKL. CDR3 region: CASSQGSDRDTAFF. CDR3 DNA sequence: TGCGCCAGCAGCCAAGGTTCCGACAGGGATACAGCTTTCTTT.

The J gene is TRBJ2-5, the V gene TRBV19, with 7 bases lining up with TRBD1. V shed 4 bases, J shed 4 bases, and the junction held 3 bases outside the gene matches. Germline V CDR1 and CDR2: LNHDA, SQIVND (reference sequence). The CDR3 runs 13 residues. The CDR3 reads CASSNDRAETQYF. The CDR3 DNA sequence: TGTGCCAGTAGTAACGACAGGGCAGAGACCCAGTACTTC.

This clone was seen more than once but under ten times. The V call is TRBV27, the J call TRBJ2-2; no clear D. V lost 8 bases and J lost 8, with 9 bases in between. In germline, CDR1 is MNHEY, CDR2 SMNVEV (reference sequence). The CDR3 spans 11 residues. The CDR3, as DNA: TGTGCCAGCCGGGCCGGAGGGGAGCTGTTTTTT. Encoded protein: CASRAGGELFF.

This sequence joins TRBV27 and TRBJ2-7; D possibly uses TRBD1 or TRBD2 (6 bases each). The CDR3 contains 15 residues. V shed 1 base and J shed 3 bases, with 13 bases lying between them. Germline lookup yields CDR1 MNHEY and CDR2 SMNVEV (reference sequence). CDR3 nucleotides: TGTGCCAGCAGTTTATGGGCGGGACAAGTCTACGAGCAGTACTTC. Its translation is CASSLWAGQVYEQYF.

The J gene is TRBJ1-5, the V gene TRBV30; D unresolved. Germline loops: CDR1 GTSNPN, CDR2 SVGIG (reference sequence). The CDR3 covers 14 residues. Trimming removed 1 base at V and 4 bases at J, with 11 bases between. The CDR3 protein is CAWSGPGRNQPQHF. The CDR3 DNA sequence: TGTGCCTGGAGTGGGCCCGGGAGGAATCAGCCCCAGCATTTT.

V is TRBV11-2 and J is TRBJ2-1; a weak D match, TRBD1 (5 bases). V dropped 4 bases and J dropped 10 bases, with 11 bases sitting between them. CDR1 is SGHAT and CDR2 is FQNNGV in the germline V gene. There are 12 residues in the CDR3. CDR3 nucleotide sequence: TGTGCCAGCAGCTCAGGGTCCGGGGAGCAGTTCTTC. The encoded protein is CASSSGSGEQFF. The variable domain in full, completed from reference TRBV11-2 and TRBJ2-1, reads EAGVAQSPRYKIIEKRQSVAFWCNPISGHATLYWYQQILGQGPKLLIQFQNNGVVDDSQLPKDRFSAERLKGVDSTLKIQPAKLEDSAVYLCASSSGSGEQFFGPGTRLTVL.

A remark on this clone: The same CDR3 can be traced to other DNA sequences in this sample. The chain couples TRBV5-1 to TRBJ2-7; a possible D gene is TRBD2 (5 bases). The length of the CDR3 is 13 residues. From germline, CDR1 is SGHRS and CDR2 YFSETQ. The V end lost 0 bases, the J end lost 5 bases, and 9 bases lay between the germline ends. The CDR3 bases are TGCGCCAGCAGCTTGGCCGGGGTCCACGAGCAGTACTTC. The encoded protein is CASSLAGVHEQYF.

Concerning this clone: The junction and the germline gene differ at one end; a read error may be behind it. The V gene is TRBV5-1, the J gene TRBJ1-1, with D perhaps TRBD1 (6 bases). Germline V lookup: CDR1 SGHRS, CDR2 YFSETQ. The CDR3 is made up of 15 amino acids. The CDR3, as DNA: TGCGCCAGCACCTTGGACGGACAGAAGAACACTGAAGCTTTCTTT. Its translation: CASTLDGQKNTEAFF.

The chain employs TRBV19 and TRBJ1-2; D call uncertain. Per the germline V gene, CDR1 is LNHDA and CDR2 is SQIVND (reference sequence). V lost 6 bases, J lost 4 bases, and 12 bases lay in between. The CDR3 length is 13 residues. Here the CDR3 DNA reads TGTGCCAGTAGGAAGCGGAGCGGCTATGGCTACACCTTC. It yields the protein CASRKRSGYGYTF.

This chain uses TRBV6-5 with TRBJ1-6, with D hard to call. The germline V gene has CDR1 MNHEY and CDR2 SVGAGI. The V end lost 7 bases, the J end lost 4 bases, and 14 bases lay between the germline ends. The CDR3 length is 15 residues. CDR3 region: CASTNTPEYNSPLHF. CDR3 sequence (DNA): TGTGCCAGCACCAACACACCTGAATATAATTCACCCCTCCACTTT.

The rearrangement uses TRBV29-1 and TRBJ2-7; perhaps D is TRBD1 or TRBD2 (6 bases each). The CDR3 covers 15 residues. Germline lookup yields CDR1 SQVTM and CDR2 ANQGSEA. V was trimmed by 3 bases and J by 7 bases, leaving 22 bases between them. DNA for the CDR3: TGCAGCGTTGATCACCCGGGACTCACGAGGGGGGAGCAGTACTTC. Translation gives CSVDHPGLTRGEQYF.

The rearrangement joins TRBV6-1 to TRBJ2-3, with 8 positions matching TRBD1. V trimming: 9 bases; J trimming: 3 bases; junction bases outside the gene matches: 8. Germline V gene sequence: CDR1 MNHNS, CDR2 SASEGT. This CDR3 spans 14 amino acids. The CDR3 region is CASKTGVATDTQYF. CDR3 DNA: TGTGCCAGTAAGACAGGGGTGGCGACAGATACGCAGTATTTT.

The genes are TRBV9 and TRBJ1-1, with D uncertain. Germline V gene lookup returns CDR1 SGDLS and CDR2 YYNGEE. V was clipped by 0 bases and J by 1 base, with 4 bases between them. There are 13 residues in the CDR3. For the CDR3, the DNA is TGTGCCAGCAGCGTAGTTACGAACACTGAAGCTTTCTTT. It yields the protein CASSVVTNTEAFF.